Listed below are T cell receptor beta chains from one sample, sequenced in a study of blood T cell repertoires in COVID-19. Profiled with immunoSEQ multiplex PCR; TCRdb holds only in-frame clones, not every one. In the table there are under 200,000 clones, around 80% of which are singletons. Sequencing was carried out using PBMCs or T cells enriched from blood (not recorded which). These receptor sequences come from a man aged 50 to 60 who had recovered from COVID-19. Each CDR3 is given with its conserved first and last residue. A D gene is named only where the DNA matches it firmly. A row's size may be missing; if present it is once, few, many or a size class.

v_gene,d_gene,j_gene,abundance,CDR3nt,CDR3aa
TRBV29-1,TRBD1,TRBJ1-4,once,TGCAGCGTTGCTACCGGGACAGCTAATGAAAAACTGTTTTTT,CSVATGTANEKLFF
TRBV5-4,-,TRBJ2-5,-,TGTGCCAGCAGCTCGGGAACAGGGCGTGAGACCCAGTACTTC,CASSSGTGRETQYF
TRBV2,-,TRBJ1-1,-,TGTGCCAGCAGTCCCCGGGGGGCAGGTGAAGCTTTCTTT,CASSPRGAGEAFF
TRBV2,-,TRBJ1-5,once,TGTGCCAGCAGTGAAGCGCTTCGGGGGGTAAAGCAGCCCCAGCATTTT,CASSEALRGVKQPQHF
TRBV6-6,TRBD1,TRBJ2-5,-,TGTGCCAGCAGTCTTACTAGAGGACAGGGGCGGGAGACCCAGTACTTC,CASSLTRGQGRETQYF
TRBV4-1,-,TRBJ1-2,-,TGCGCCAGCAGCCAAGGGGGACTGGCGGCCTATGGCTACACCTTC,CASSQGGLAAYGYTF
TRBV10-3,TRBD1,TRBJ2-3,-,TGTGCCATCAGTGAGTCGGGACAGGGTGAGGCAGATACGCAGTATTTT,CAISESGQGEADTQYF
TRBV19,TRBD1,TRBJ1-5,-,TGTGCCAGTAGTATAGGGCAAGGGACAGGCAATCAGCCCCAGCATTTT,CASSIGQGTGNQPQHF
TRBV12-3/TRBV12-4,TRBD2,TRBJ2-7,few,TGTGCCAGCACCGCAAGCGGGGCCCACGAGCAGTACTTC,CASTASGAHEQYF
TRBV6-5,-,TRBJ2-5,-,TGTGCCAGCAGTTACTCATGGCGGGGAGAAGAGACCCAGTACTTC,CASSYSWRGEETQYF
TRBV7-9,TRBD2,TRBJ2-3,-,TGTGCCAGCAGCTTAGGGCGGGGGGTCGGAGATACGCAGTATTTT,CASSLGRGVGDTQYF
TRBV6-5,-,TRBJ1-1,-,TGTGCCAGCAGTTACTCGGACAGTGGAAGGAACCCTGAAGCTTTCTTT,CASSYSDSGRNPEAFF
TRBV4-2,-,TRBJ2-5,-,TGTGCCAGCAGCCAAGTTCTAGCGAGCCAAGAGACCCAGTACTTC,CASSQVLASQETQYF
TRBV6-5,TRBD1,TRBJ2-5,-,TGTGCCAGCAGTCGGGACAGGGTGACAGAGACCCAGTACTTC,CASSRDRVTETQYF
TRBV4-1,-,TRBJ2-1,-,TGCGCCAGCAGCCAAATCGGCCCCGTCTGGGGGGATGAGCAGTTCTTC,CASSQIGPVWGDEQFF
TRBV18,TRBD1,TRBJ1-1,-,TGTGCCAGCCGATCGCCCATTGGGACAGGGTCTCCTGAAGCTTTCTTT,CASRSPIGTGSPEAFF
TRBV18,-,TRBJ1-1,-,TGTGCCAGCTCACCCTACCACGTCGGGGGGGGCACTGAAGCTTTCTTT,CASSPYHVGGGTEAFF
TRBV5-1,-,TRBJ2-5,once,TGCGCCAGCAGCACGGAGGAGACCCAGTACTTC,CASSTEETQYF
TRBV5-6,-,TRBJ1-6,-,TGTGCCAGCAGCTTGGGAGTATTAGGGGGAAATTCACCCCTCCACTTT,CASSLGVLGGNSPLHF
TRBV19,-,TRBJ1-1,-,TGTGCCAGTGGGGCAGGTCGGAACACTGAAGCTTTCTTT,CASGAGRNTEAFF
TRBV28,-,TRBJ2-1,-,TGTGCCAGCAGTTCTCCCCCCGGTAATGAGCAGTTCTTC,CASSSPPGNEQFF
TRBV5-1,TRBD1,TRBJ1-2,-,TGCGCCAGCAGCCTCGGAGGGACAGGGGACCGCTATGGCTACACCTTC,CASSLGGTGDRYGYTF
TRBV7-2,TRBD2,TRBJ2-7,once,TGTGCCAGCAGCTCGGGACTAGCGGTGGCCTACGAGCAGTACTTC,CASSSGLAVAYEQYF
TRBV5-6,-,TRBJ1-5,-,TGTGCCAGCAGCTTGCGGGGGAATCAGCCCCAGCATTTT,CASSLRGNQPQHF
TRBV18,-,TRBJ1-5,-,TGTGCCAGCTCACCACCGCAGGGTGGTAGCAATCAGCCCCAGCATTTT,CASSPPQGGSNQPQHF
TRBV27,-,TRBJ1-3,once,TGTGCCAGCAGTCCGACACCCAAACCGGCGGGTACTGGAAACACCATATATTTT,CASSPTPKPAGTGNTIYF
TRBV5-1,-,TRBJ2-1,-,TGCGCCAGCAGCTTGGATATGGGGGGACCTCACAATGAGCAGTTCTTC,CASSLDMGGPHNEQFF
TRBV3-1/TRBV3-2,TRBD1,TRBJ1-4,-,TGTGCCAGCAGCCCCGGACAGGGGGTGTTTTTT,CASSPGQGVFF
TRBV2,TRBD1,TRBJ1-6,once,TGTGCCAGCAGTGAAGAGGGAACAGGGGGTGATTCACCCCTCCACTTT,CASSEEGTGGDSPLHF
TRBV5-5,TRBD1,TRBJ1-5,once,TGTGCCAGCAGCGGGACAGGGGCTTCCAATCAGCCCCAGCATTTT,CASSGTGASNQPQHF
TRBV18,-,TRBJ2-7,-,TGTGCCAGCTCAGGTTCTGGAGCGGCAAGCTCCTACGAGCAGTACTTC,CASSGSGAASSYEQYF
TRBV19,-,TRBJ1-1,-,TGTGCCAGTAGTAGGAGGGGCGAGGGCACTGAAGCTTTCTTT,CASSRRGEGTEAFF
TRBV7-8,-,TRBJ1-1,-,TGTGCCAGCAGCCCAGGTTATCGGGGTTTAGGGCCGGGTAACACTGAAGCTTTCTTT,CASSPGYRGLGPGNTEAFF
TRBV2,-,TRBJ1-2,-,TGTGCCAGCAGGACCACAGGGATGGGGTTTGGCTACACCTTC,CASRTTGMGFGYTF
TRBV18,-,TRBJ2-7,-,TGTGCCAGCTCACCTGGAGGGGTCGGGACTTACGAGCAGTACTTC,CASSPGGVGTYEQYF
TRBV7-9,TRBD1,TRBJ2-3,-,TGTGCCAGCAGCCAGTCCGGGACAGGGGGCGGAGATACGCAGTATTTT,CASSQSGTGGGDTQYF
TRBV5-6,-,TRBJ1-2,-,TGTGCCAGCAGCTTACCAGGGTATGGCTACACCTTC,CASSLPGYGYTF
TRBV5-6,-,TRBJ2-2,-,TGTGCCAGCGGTACGGGGGGCCGGGACACCGGGGAGCTGTTTTTT,CASGTGGRDTGELFF
TRBV15,TRBD2,TRBJ2-5,-,TGTGCCACCAGCACCCGCCGGCTAGCGGGGGGTATGACCCAGTACTTC,CATSTRRLAGGMTQYF
TRBV11-2,-,TRBJ2-5,once,TGTGCCAGCAGCTTAGACAGGGGACCCCAAGAGACCCAGTACTTC,CASSLDRGPQETQYF